The T cell receptor beta chain described here comes from a study of T cell responses to AZD1222 COVID-19 vaccine. General observations from the study: Reportedly, nearly half of unique spike TCRs recognized epitopes outside B.1.351/B.1.1.7 mutations. The sample set comprised mostly white British donors with more females, and clonal diversity was possibly underestimated.

Some clones are missing from TCRdb's copy, which holds only in-frame ones; the method was immunoSEQ multiplex PCR. The sample yields about 120,000 clones, over 75% seen once. From germline, CDR1 is LNHDA and CDR2 SQIVND (reference sequence). CDR3 length equals 13 residues. Trimming took off 3 bases at V and 3 bases at J, with 8 bases between the two ends. Worth noting for this clone: Its antigen is undetermined.

The receptor was derived from an adult in good health. The chain carries TRBV19 and TRBJ2-5, with D possibly being TRBD1 (6 bases). Sequences were derived from peripheral blood, sampled on day 0 of AZD1222 vaccination. CDR3 protein: CASSMDSEETQYF. Here the CDR3 DNA reads TGTGCCAGTAGTATGGACAGTGAAGAGACCCAGTACTTC.